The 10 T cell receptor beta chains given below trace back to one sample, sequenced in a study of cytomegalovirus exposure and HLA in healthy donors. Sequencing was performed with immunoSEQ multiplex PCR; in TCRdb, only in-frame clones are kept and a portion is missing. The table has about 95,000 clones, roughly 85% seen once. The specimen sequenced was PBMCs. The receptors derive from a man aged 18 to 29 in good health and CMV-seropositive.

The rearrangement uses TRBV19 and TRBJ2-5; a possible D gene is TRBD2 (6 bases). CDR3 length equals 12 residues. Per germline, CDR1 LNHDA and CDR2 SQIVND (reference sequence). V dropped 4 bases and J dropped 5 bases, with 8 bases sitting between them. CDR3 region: CASSNGGETQYF. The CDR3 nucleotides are TGTGCCAGTAGTAACGGAGGGGAGACCCAGTACTTC.

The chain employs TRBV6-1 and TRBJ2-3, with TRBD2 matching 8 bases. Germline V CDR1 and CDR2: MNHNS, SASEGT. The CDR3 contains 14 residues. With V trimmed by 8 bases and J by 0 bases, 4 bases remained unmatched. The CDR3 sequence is CASGPSGSTDTQYF. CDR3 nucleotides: TGTGCCAGCGGCCCTAGCGGGAGCACAGATACGCAGTATTTT.

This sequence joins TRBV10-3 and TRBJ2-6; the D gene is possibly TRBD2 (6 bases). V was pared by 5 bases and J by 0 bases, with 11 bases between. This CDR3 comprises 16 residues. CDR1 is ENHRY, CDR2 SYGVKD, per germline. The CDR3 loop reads CAISRGLNSGANVLTF. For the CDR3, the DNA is TGTGCCATCAGTCGGGGACTGAACTCTGGGGCCAACGTCCTGACTTTC.

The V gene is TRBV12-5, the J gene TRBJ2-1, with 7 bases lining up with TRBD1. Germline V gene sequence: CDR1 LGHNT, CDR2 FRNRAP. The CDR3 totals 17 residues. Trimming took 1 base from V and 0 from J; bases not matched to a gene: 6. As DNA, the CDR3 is TGTGCTAGTGGTTTGGCCCGGGACAGCTTCTCCTACAATGAGCAGTTCTTC. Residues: CASGLARDSFSYNEQFF.

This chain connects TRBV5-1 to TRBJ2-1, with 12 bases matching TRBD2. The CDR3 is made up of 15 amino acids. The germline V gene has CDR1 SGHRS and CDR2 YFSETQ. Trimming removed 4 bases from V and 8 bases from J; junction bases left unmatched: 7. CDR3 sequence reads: CASSVTSGSGDEQFF. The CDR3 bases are TGCGCCAGCAGCGTGACTAGCGGGAGTGGGGATGAGCAGTTCTTC.

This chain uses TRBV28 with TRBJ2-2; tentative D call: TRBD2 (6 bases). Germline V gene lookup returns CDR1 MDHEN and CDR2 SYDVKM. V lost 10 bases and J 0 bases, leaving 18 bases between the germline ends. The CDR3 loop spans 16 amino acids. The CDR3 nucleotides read TGTGCCACACATGGGGCGGAGGGCGCGAACACCGGGGAGCTGTTTTTT. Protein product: CATHGAEGANTGELFF.

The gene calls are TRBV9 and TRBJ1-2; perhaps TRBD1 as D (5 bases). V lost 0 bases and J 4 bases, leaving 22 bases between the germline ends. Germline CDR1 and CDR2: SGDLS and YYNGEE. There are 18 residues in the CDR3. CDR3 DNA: TGTGCCAGCAGCGTAGAAGGAATCGGGAGGAGGGGAGTCTATGGCTACACCTTC. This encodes CASSVEGIGRRGVYGYTF.

The CDR3 spells CASSRGTGGQAGPREKLFF. CDR3 DNA: TGTGCCAGCAGCAGGGGGACAGGGGGCCAGGCAGGGCCAAGAGAAAAACTGTTTTTT. The chain has TRBV5-6 and TRBJ1-4; TRBD1 aligns across 12 bases. Germline CDR1 is SGHDT and CDR2 is YYEEEE. This CDR3 contains 19 residues. Trimming took 4 bases from V and 8 from J; bases not matched to a gene: 18.

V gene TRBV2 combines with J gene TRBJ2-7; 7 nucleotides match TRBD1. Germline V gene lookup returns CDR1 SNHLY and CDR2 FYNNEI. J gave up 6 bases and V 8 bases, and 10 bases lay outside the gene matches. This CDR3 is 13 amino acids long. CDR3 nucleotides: TGTGCCAGCTTAAGACAGGGAGTGGGCGAGCAGTACTTC. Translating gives CASLRQGVGEQYF.

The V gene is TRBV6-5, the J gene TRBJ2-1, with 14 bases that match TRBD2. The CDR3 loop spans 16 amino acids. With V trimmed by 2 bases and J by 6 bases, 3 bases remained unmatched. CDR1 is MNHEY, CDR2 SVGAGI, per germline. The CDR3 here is CASSYAGTSGSNEQFF. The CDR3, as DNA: TGTGCCAGCAGTTACGCCGGGACTAGCGGGAGCAATGAGCAGTTCTTC.